The 28 T cell receptor beta chains reported below all come from one sample, sequenced in a study of beta chain features in type 1 diabetes. Since all of the isolated RNA was reverse transcribed, expressed TCRB transcripts were what got sequenced. Here immunoSEQ multiplex PCR was the method, and the copy in TCRdb shows in-frame clones only, minus some. The sample consists of about 360,000 clones, over 10% of them appearing once. The sample comprised naive CD4+ T cells from blood. Receptor source: a man between 18 and 35 years old in good health.

This chain joins TRBV18 and TRBJ1-2; 7 bases line up with TRBD1. The V gene's germline CDR1 is KGHSH and CDR2 LQKENI. CDR3 size: 16 residues. With V trimmed by 0 bases and J by 0 bases, 4 bases remained unmatched. As DNA, the CDR3 is TGTGCCAGCTCACCACCTACAGGGGAAGCTAACTATGGCTACACCTTC. It is translated as CASSPPTGEANYGYTF. Filled out from reference TRBV18 and TRBJ1-2, the complete variable domain reads NAGVMQNPRHLVRRRGQEARLRCSPMKGHSHVYWYRQLPEEGLKFMVYLQKENIIDESGMPKERFSAEFPKEGPSILRIQQVVRGDSAAYFCASSPPTGEANYGYTFGSGTRLTVV.

This chain uses TRBV5-1 with TRBJ2-3; 9 nucleotides align to TRBD2. The germline V gene encodes CDR1 SGHRS and CDR2 YFSETQ. J gave up 2 bases and V 4 bases, and 11 bases lay outside the gene matches. The CDR3 length is 17 residues. CDR3 region: CASSRSGTSLFTDTQYF. CDR3 sequence (DNA): TGCGCCAGCAGCCGATCCGGGACTAGCCTCTTCACAGATACGCAGTATTTT.

The gene calls are TRBV11-2 and TRBJ2-3; D is unresolved. This CDR3 has 14 residues. V dropped 1 base and J dropped 6 bases, with 11 bases sitting between them. Germline V CDR1 and CDR2: SGHAT, FQNNGV. CDR3 region: CASSLVSTPDTQYF. CDR3 in DNA: TGTGCCAGCAGCTTAGTCTCGACTCCGGATACGCAGTATTTT.

This clone showed up just a few times. The chain couples TRBV28 to TRBJ1-2, with D unclear. Trimming stripped 6 bases from V and 8 bases from J, with 13 bases between. CDR1 MDHEN and CDR2 SYDVKM come from the germline V gene. The CDR3 length is 12 residues. The CDR3 region is CASSLSREGYTF. CDR3 bases: TGTGCCAGCAGCCTATCTAGGGAGGGCTACACCTTC.

The chain uses TRBV2 and TRBJ2-1; tentatively, D is TRBD2 (6 bases). From germline, CDR1 is SNHLY and CDR2 FYNNEI. The CDR3 is made up of 18 amino acids. V was cut by 2 bases and J by 0 bases, with 17 bases left in between. CDR3 in amino acids: CASSERGFSGVSYNEQFF. As DNA, the CDR3 is TGTGCCAGCAGTGAAAGGGGTTTTAGCGGAGTCTCCTACAATGAGCAGTTCTTC.

This clone has a handful of counts. V and J are TRBV11-3 and TRBJ2-3, with a tentative D call TRBD2 (6 bases). CDR1 and CDR2 (germline): SGHNT, YENEEA. V shed 0 bases and J shed 1 base, with 11 bases lying between them. The CDR3 is made up of 16 amino acids. The CDR3 protein is CASSLDGTLRTDTQYF. CDR3 in DNA: TGTGCCAGCAGCTTAGACGGGACTCTTCGCACAGATACGCAGTATTTT.

In this sample, this clone turned up a few times. The chain uses TRBV5-1 and TRBJ1-2, with 7 bases identical to TRBD1. V shed 3 bases and J 5 bases; nucleotides not matched to a gene: 10. Germline V CDR1 and CDR2: SGHRS, YFSETQ. The CDR3 length is 15 residues. The CDR3 region is CASSSPGQRGYGYTF. DNA of the CDR3: TGCGCCAGCAGCTCGCCGGGACAGAGGGGTTATGGCTACACCTTC.

V usage is TRBV14 and J usage is TRBJ1-6; the match to TRBD1 covers 8 bases. The trim removed 1 base at V and 7 bases at J, leaving 3 bases unmatched. The CDR3 spans 15 residues. Germline CDR1 SGHDN, CDR2 FVKESK. CDR3 sequence: CASSQVTGGNSPLHF. CDR3 sequence (DNA): TGTGCCAGCAGCCAAGTCACAGGGGGAAATTCACCCCTCCACTTT.

In this sample, this clone turned up a few times. The chain links TRBV29-1 to TRBJ1-2; D is unresolved. Trimming removed 5 bases from V and 5 bases from J, with 9 bases in between. Germline CDR1 SQVTM, CDR2 ANQGSEA. This CDR3 is 11 amino acids long. Here the CDR3 DNA reads TGCAGCGTTAGCAGGCAATATGGCTACACCTTC. The encoded protein is CSVSRQYGYTF.

The J gene is TRBJ1-1, the V gene TRBV29-1, with 7 bases identical to TRBD1. Germline V gives CDR1 SQVTM, CDR2 ANQGSEA. The CDR3 extends over 12 amino acids. Losses at the gene ends were 6 bases for V and 6 bases for J; bases not matched to a gene: 7. In DNA form, the CDR3 reads TGCAGCGTGGGCAGGACAGGCCCTGAAGCTTTCTTT. Residues: CSVGRTGPEAFF. The whole variable domain, filled in from reference TRBV29-1 and TRBJ1-1, reads SAVISQKPSRDICQRGTSLTIQCQVDSQVTMMFWYRQQPGQSLTLIATANQGSEATYESGFVIDKFPISRPNLTFSTLTVSNMSPEDSSIYLCSVGRTGPEAFFGQGTRLTVV.

The V gene is TRBV7-3, the J gene TRBJ2-3; D is unresolved. V lost 5 bases and J lost 5, with 5 bases in between. Germline lookup yields CDR1 SGHTA and CDR2 FQGTGA. The CDR3 is made up of 11 amino acids. The CDR3 DNA is TGTGCCAGCAGCGCCGGAGATACGCAGTATTTT. Its translation: CASSAGDTQYF.

V usage is TRBV30 and J usage is TRBJ1-1; D is undetermined. Deletions cut 2 bases from V and 4 bases from J, with 11 bases between. This CDR3 has 13 residues. CDR1 GTSNPN and CDR2 SVGIG come from the germline V gene (reference sequence). CDR3 loop: CAWSPQVGTEAFF. In DNA, the CDR3 is TGTGCCTGGAGTCCCCAGGTAGGCACTGAAGCTTTCTTT.

This clone was found once. J is TRBJ2-3 and V is TRBV7-2; 10 bases fit TRBD1. Germline lookup yields CDR1 SGHTA and CDR2 FQGNSA. The J segment lost 6 bases and the V segment lost 6 bases, leaving 9 bases of the junction unmatched. The length of the CDR3 is 15 residues. CDR3 region: CASSRQGAIVDTQYF. The CDR3 DNA reads as TGTGCCAGCAGTAGACAGGGGGCGATAGTCGATACGCAGTATTTT. The full variable domain, with the rest looked up from reference TRBV7-2 and TRBJ2-3, is GAGVSQSPSNKVTEKGKDVELRCDPISGHTALYWYRQSLGQGLEFLIYFQGNSAPDKSGLPSDRFSAERTGGSVSTLTIQRTQQEDSAVYLCASSRQGAIVDTQYFGPGTRLTVL.

The chain carries TRBV28 and TRBJ1-2, with 9 bases matching TRBD1. Trimming took 2 bases from V and 6 from J; bases not matched to a gene: 4. CDR3 size: 14 residues. CDR1 MDHEN and CDR2 SYDVKM come from the germline V gene. The CDR3 DNA reads as TGTGCCAGCAGTTTACAAACAGGGGGCAATGGCTACACCTTC. Translated, it gives CASSLQTGGNGYTF.

This clone has more than one count but fewer than ten. The chain is built from TRBV11-2 and TRBJ2-3, with 8 bases fitting TRBD2. J lost 2 bases, V lost 5 bases, and 6 bases had no gene match. This CDR3 has 15 residues. The germline V gene encodes CDR1 SGHAT and CDR2 FQNNGV. CDR3: CASSPGRGHTDTQYF. The CDR3 DNA reads as TGTGCCAGCAGCCCCGGGAGGGGCCACACAGATACGCAGTATTTT.

This rearrangement joins TRBV9 to TRBJ2-1; D possibly corresponds to TRBD2 (6 bases). Germline loops: CDR1 SGDLS, CDR2 YYNGEE. The CDR3 is made up of 16 amino acids. Deletions cut 4 bases from V and 9 bases from J, with 23 bases between. CDR3 nucleotides: TGTGCCAGCAGCCTTTCATCGGGACTTGTTTATGCTGAGCAGTTCTTC. The encoded protein is CASSLSSGLVYAEQFF. Together with reference TRBV9 and TRBJ2-1, the CDR3 gives the full variable domain: DSGVTQTPKHLITATGQRVTLRCSPRSGDLSVYWYQQSLDQGLQFLIQYYNGEERAKGNILERFSAQQFPDLHSELNLSSLELGDSALYFCASSLSSGLVYAEQFFGPGTRLTVL.

V gene TRBV28 combines with J gene TRBJ1-4; 7 bases are a match to TRBD1. V lost 8 bases and J lost 7; bases outside the gene matches: 10. The CDR3 length is 14 residues. Germline V gives CDR1 MDHEN, CDR2 SYDVKM. The CDR3 sequence: CASRGTALGEKLFF. CDR3 bases: TGTGCCAGCCGAGGGACAGCTCTAGGTGAAAAACTGTTTTTT.

On this clone itself: At the DNA level, this CDR3 is encoded by other sequences in the same sample as well. The chain joins TRBV28 to TRBJ1-1; D unclear. CDR1 MDHEN and CDR2 SYDVKM come from the germline V gene. The V end lost 2 bases, the J end lost 0 bases, and 7 bases lay between the germline ends. The CDR3 covers 14 residues. The CDR3 DNA sequence: TGTGCCAGCAGTTTAGGTACAGTGAACACTGAAGCTTTCTTT. Translated, it gives CASSLGTVNTEAFF.

The gene calls are TRBV7-9 and TRBJ1-2, with D unclear. V was pared by 0 bases and J by 3 bases, with 5 bases between. The CDR3 contains 13 residues. Germline CDR1 SEHNR, CDR2 FQNEAQ (reference sequence). The chain's CDR3 is CASSLARDYGYTF. Here the CDR3 DNA reads TGTGCCAGCAGCTTAGCGAGGGACTATGGCTACACCTTC.

The rearrangement uses TRBV30 and TRBJ1-2; 7 positions match TRBD1. The V gene end was trimmed by 5 bases and the J gene end by 8 bases; junction bases not matched to a gene: 8. CDR1 and CDR2 from the germline V gene are GTSNPN and SVGIG (reference sequence). The CDR3 loop spans 12 amino acids. As DNA, the CDR3 is TGTGCCTGGGATGACAGGGTGTACGGCTACACCTTC. Protein product: CAWDDRVYGYTF. The full variable domain, its missing parts supplied by reference TRBV30 and TRBJ1-2, is SQTIHQWPATLVQPVGSPLSLECTVEGTSNPNLYWYRQAAGRGLQLLFYSVGIGQISSEVPQNLSASRPQDRQFILSSKKLLLSDSGFYLCAWDDRVYGYTFGSGTRLTVV.

V and J are TRBV4-3 and TRBJ1-1; D call uncertain. Trimming shortened V by 3 bases and J by 1 base, and 9 bases separated the two germline ends. Germline V lookup: CDR1 LGHNA, CDR2 YSLEER. This CDR3 is built from 14 residues. CDR3 residues: CASSHPAQNTEAFF. CDR3 in DNA: TGCGCCAGCAGCCATCCTGCACAGAACACTGAAGCTTTCTTT.

A few counts support this clone. The chain recombines TRBV5-1 with TRBJ1-1, with 7 bases fitting TRBD1. J lost 4 bases, V lost 4 bases, and 4 bases had no gene match. The CDR3 loop spans 13 amino acids. Germline CDR1 reads SGHRS; CDR2 reads YFSETQ. The CDR3 spells CASSLDRATEAFF. In nucleotides, the CDR3 is TGCGCCAGCAGCCTCGACAGGGCCACTGAAGCTTTCTTT.

The V gene is TRBV7-2, the J gene TRBJ1-1; 8 nucleotides line up with TRBD1. This CDR3 is built from 12 residues. V gave up 5 bases and J gave up 10 bases; unmatched junction bases: 6. The germline V gene has CDR1 SGHTA and CDR2 FQGNSA. This chain's CDR3 is CASSIDRGRAFF. Written as DNA, the CDR3 is TGTGCCAGCAGCATCGACAGGGGCCGAGCTTTCTTT.

This clone was seen only a few times. V is TRBV7-2 and J is TRBJ2-1, with a weak D call TRBD1 (5 bases). This CDR3 region has 16 residues. Trimming cost V 4 bases and J 0 bases, with 13 bases left between them. CDR1 and CDR2 from the germline V gene are SGHTA and FQGNSA. The CDR3 is CASSSSDTYSYNEQFF. The CDR3 DNA is TGTGCCAGCAGCTCCTCGGACACCTACTCCTACAATGAGCAGTTCTTC.

This clone was observed a handful of times. The chain couples TRBV11-2 to TRBJ2-5; 11 bases fit TRBD2. CDR1 and CDR2 from the germline V gene are SGHAT and FQNNGV. This CDR3 has 14 residues. The J segment lost 5 bases and the V segment lost 4 bases, leaving 3 bases of the junction unmatched. CDR3 sequence (DNA): TGTGCCAGCAGCTCCTGGACTAGCGGGGAGACCCAGTACTTC. Translating it yields CASSSWTSGETQYF.

This clone was recorded a few times. V usage is TRBV11-1 and J usage is TRBJ2-2, with a possible D match to TRBD1 (5 bases). V lost 3 bases and J lost 11, with 16 bases in between. The CDR3 length is 14 residues. CDR1 is SGHAT and CDR2 is FQDESV in the germline V gene (reference sequence). The CDR3 nucleotides are TGTGCCAGCAGCTTCAGGGAAATGATACCAGAGCTGTTTTTT. Residues: CASSFREMIPELFF. The full variable domain, in which reference TRBV11-1 and TRBJ2-2 provide the parts outside the CDR3, is EAEVAQSPRYKITEKSQAVAFWCDPISGHATLYWYRQILGQGPELLVQFQDESVVDDSQLPKDRFSAERLKGVDSTLKIQPAELGDSAMYLCASSFREMIPELFFGEGSRLTVL.

This clone has only a few counts. V is TRBV14 and J is TRBJ1-2; no definite D call. V lost 4 bases and J 3 bases, leaving 15 bases between the germline ends. Germline loops: CDR1 SGHDN, CDR2 FVKESK. The CDR3 totals 15 residues. The CDR3 DNA is TGTGCCAGCAGCCTTGTTGGCAGGTCGGACTATGGCTACACCTTC. Translation: CASSLVGRSDYGYTF.

The chain couples TRBV18 to TRBJ2-7; 7 bases line up with TRBD2. Germline trimming cut 2 bases from V and 3 bases from J; bases unmatched to any gene: 10. Germline values: CDR1 KGHSH, CDR2 LQKENI. The CDR3 is 16 residues long. This CDR3 is CASSPGSGAGYYEQYF. The CDR3 DNA reads TGTGCCAGCTCACCAGGGTCGGGAGCGGGGTACTACGAGCAGTACTTC.